The clone carrying this TCR beta chain has at least ten counts. Its specificity is not known. These data come from a study of T cell clonality in common variable immunodeficiency. Produced via immunoSEQ multiplex PCR; TCRdb's table is partial and in-frame only. The sample lists 30,000 to 40,000 clones, none appearing once, the ten largest making up 6.5% to 7.5%. General observations from the study: Common variable immunodeficiency TCR beta sequences reportedly had fewer deletions and N-nucleotide insertions.

Of CVID subjects, under 17 were female and 29 male, mean age about 40. The TCR comes from a human donor with common variable immunodeficiency. Sequencing input: peripheral blood mononuclear cells.

The sequenced part of the CDR3 DNA is TGCGCCAGCAGCTTAGGATACGGACAGGGGAAACCTGAA. It yields the protein CASSLGYGQGKPE. The complete CDR3 protein is CASSLGYGQGKPEAFF. The chain combines TRBV5-1 with TRBJ1-1; 9 positions agree with TRBD1. The missing CDR3 end, 3 residues past where the read stops, is filled in from the germline J gene. The CDR3 has 16 amino acids. CDR1 and CDR2 (germline): SGHRS, YFSETQ. Trimming cost V 2 bases and J 6 bases; bases outside gene matches: 11.